The present entry profiles one TCR beta chain with its context. This entry belongs to a study of blood T cell repertoires in COVID-19. Measured with immunoSEQ multiplex PCR; TCRdb has only the in-frame clones, and not every one. The sample holds under 300,000 clones; 70% to 85% are singletons and the top ten take 3% to 4%. With 4 bases removed from V and 0 bases from J, the gap between germline ends came to 9 bases. CDR1 is KGHSH and CDR2 is LQKENI in the germline V gene. CDR3 length equals 15 residues. This sequence joins TRBV18 and TRBJ1-4; no firm D call. The sample taken for sequencing was peripheral blood. The clonotype comes from a woman aged 40 to 50 with active or convalescent COVID-19. The chain's CDR3 is CASSLSAATNEKLFF. In DNA, the CDR3 is TGTGCCAGCTCACTTTCAGCGGCAACTAATGAAAAACTGTTTTTT.